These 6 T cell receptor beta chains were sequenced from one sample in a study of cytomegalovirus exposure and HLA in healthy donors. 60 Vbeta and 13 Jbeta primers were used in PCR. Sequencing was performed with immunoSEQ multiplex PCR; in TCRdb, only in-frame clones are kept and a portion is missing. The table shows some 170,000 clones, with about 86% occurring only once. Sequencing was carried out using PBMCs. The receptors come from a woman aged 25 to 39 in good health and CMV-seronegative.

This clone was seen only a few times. CDR3 nucleotide sequence: TGTGCCAGCAGCGTAGGATCGAACAGGGGGAACGAGCAGTACTTC. Protein sequence: CASSVGSNRGNEQYF. The rearrangement links TRBV9 to TRBJ2-7; 8 bases align to TRBD1. The germline V gene encodes CDR1 SGDLS and CDR2 YYNGEE. The CDR3 has 15 amino acids. The ends lost 0 bases at V and 5 bases at J; junction bases unmatched: 7.

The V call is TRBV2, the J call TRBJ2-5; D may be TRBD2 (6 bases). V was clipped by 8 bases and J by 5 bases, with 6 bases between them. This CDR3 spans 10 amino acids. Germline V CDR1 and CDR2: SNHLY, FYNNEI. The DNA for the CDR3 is TGTGCCAGCGGGAGGGAGACCCAGTACTTC. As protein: CASGRETQYF.

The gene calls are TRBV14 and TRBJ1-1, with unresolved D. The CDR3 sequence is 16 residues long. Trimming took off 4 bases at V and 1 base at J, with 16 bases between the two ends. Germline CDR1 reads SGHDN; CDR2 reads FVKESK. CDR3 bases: TGTGCCAGCAGCCCCCTTTTTTCGGCGGCGAACACTGAAGCTTTCTTT. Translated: CASSPLFSAANTEAFF.

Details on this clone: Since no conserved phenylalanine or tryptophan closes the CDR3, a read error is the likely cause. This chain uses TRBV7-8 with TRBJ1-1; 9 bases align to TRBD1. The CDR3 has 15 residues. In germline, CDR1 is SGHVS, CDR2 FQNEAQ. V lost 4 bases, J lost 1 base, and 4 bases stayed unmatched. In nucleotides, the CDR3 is TGTGCCAGCAGCTCACCGACAGGGGGGAACACTGAAGCTTTCTCT. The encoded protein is CASSSPTGGNTEAFS.

The CDR3 reads CASSLQAAYYNEQFF. The CDR3 nucleotides are TGTGCCAGCAGCTTACAAGCGGCCTACTACAATGAGCAGTTCTTC. V gene TRBV7-9 combines with J gene TRBJ2-1, with TRBD2 as a possible D gene (5 bases). The V gene's germline CDR1 is SEHNR and CDR2 FQNEAQ (reference sequence). This CDR3 is built from 15 residues. Trimming took 2 bases from V and 3 from J, leaving 11 bases between them.

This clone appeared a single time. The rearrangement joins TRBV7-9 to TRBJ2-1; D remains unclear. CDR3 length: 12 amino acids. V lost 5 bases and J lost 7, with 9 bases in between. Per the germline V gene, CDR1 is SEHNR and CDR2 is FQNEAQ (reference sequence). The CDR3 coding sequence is TGTGCCAGCAGCCCCCCCAGAAATGAGCAGTTCTTC. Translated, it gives CASSPPRNEQFF. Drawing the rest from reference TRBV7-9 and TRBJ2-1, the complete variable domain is DTGVSQNPRHKITKRGQNVTFRCDPISEHNRLYWYRQTLGQGPEFLTYFQNEAQLEKSRLLSDRFSAERPKGSFSTLEIQRTEQGDSAMYLCASSPPRNEQFFGPGTRLTVL.